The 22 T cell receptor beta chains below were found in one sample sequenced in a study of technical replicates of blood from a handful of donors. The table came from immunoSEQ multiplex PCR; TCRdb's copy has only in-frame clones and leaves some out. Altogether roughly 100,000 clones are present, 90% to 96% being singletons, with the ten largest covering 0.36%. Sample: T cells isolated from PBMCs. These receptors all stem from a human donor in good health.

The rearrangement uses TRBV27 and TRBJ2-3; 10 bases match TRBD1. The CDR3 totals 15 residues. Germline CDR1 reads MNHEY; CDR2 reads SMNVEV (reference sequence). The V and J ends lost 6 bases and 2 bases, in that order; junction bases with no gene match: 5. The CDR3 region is CASSRDRGSTDTQYF. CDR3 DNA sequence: TGTGCCAGCAGCCGGGACAGGGGATCCACAGATACGCAGTATTTT.

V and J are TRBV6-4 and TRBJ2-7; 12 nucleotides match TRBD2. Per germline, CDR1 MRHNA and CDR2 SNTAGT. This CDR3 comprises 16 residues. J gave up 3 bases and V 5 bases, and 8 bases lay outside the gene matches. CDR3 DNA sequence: TGTGCCAGCAGTAGAGAGACTAGCGGGAGAAACTACGAGCAGTACTTC. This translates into CASSRETSGRNYEQYF.

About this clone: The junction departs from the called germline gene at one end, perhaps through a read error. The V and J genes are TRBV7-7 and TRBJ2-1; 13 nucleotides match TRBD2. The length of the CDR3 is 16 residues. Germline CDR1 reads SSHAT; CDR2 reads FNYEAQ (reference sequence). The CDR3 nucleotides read TGTGCTAGCAGCTTAAAGGGACTAGCGGGATACAATGAGCAGTTCTTC. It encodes CASSLKGLAGYNEQFF.

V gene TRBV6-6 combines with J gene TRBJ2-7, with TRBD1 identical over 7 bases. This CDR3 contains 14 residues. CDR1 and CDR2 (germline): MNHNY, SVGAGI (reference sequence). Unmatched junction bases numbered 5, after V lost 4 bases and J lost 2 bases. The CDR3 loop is CASSFSTGPYEQYF. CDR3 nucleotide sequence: TGTGCCAGCAGTTTTTCGACAGGGCCCTACGAGCAGTACTTC.

The CDR3, as DNA: TGTGCCACCAGCGGAATTATGGGACAGCAGAACTATGGCTACACCTTC. This encodes CATSGIMGQQNYGYTF. J is TRBJ1-2 and V is TRBV15; TRBD1 matches at 7 bases. CDR3 length equals 16 residues. Trimming cost V 5 bases and J 2 bases; bases outside gene matches: 11. Germline-derived CDR1 and CDR2 are LNHNV and YYDKDF (reference sequence).

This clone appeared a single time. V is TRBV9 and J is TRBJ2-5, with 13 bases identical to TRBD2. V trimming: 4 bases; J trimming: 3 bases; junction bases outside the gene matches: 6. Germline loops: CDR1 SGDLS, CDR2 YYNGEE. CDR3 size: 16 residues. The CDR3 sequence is CASSPGGLAGKETQYF. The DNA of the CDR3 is TGTGCCAGCAGCCCGGGGGGACTAGCGGGGAAAGAGACCCAGTACTTC.

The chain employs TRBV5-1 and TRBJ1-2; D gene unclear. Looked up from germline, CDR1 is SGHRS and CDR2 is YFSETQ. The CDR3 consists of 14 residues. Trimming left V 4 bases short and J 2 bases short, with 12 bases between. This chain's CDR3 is CASSPGTSNYGYTF. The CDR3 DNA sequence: TGCGCCAGCAGCCCGGGAACCTCCAACTATGGCTACACCTTC.

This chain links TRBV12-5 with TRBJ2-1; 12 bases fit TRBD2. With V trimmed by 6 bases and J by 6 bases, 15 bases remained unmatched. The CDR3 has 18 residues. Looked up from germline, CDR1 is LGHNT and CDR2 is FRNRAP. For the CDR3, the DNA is TGTGCTAGTGGCACCGGCGCACGGGGACTAGCGGGCTCCAATGAGCAGTTCTTC. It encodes CASGTGARGLAGSNEQFF.

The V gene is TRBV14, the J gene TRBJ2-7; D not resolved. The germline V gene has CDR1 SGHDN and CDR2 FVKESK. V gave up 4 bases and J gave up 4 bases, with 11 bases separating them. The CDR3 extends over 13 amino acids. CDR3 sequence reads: CASSPRLQYEQYF. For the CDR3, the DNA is TGTGCCAGCAGCCCACGACTTCAATACGAGCAGTACTTC.

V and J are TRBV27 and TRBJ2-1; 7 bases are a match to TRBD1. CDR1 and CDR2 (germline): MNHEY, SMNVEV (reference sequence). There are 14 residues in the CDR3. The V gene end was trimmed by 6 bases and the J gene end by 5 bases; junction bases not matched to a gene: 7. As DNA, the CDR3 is TGTGCCAGCAGCGATAGACAGGGAGACAATGAGCAGTTCTTC. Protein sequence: CASSDRQGDNEQFF.

The CDR3 DNA sequence: TGTGCCAGCAGTTTAGCTAGCGGGACCTACGAGCAGTACTTC. It codes for CASSLASGTYEQYF. The chain combines TRBV27 with TRBJ2-7; 9 positions match TRBD2. With 2 bases clipped from V and 2 bases from J, the junction kept 1 base outside the gene matches. The CDR3 contains 14 residues. The germline V gene has CDR1 MNHEY and CDR2 SMNVEV (reference sequence).

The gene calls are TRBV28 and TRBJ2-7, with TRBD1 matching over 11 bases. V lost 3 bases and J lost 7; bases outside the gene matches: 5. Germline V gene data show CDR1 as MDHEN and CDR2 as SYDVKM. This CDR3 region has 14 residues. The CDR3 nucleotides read TGTGCCAGCAGTTTCCGGGACAGGGGGACGGAGCAGTACTTC. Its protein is CASSFRDRGTEQYF. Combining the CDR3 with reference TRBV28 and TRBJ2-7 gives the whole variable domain DVKVTQSSRYLVKRTGEKVFLECVQDMDHENMFWYRQDPGLGLRLIYFSYDVKMKEKGDIPEGYSVSREKKERFSLILESASTNQTSMYLCASSFRDRGTEQYFGPGTRLTVT.

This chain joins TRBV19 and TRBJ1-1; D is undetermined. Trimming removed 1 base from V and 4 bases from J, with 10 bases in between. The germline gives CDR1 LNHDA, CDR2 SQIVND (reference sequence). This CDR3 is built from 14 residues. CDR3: CASSIVEGGTEAFF. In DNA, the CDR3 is TGTGCCAGTAGTATAGTAGAGGGTGGCACTGAAGCTTTCTTT.

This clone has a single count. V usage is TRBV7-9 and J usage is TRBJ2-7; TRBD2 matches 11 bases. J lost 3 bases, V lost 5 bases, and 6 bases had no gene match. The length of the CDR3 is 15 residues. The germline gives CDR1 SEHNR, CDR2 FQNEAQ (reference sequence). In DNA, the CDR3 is TGTGCCAGCAGCGAGACTAGCGGGAACCACTACGAGCAGTACTTC. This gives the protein CASSETSGNHYEQYF.

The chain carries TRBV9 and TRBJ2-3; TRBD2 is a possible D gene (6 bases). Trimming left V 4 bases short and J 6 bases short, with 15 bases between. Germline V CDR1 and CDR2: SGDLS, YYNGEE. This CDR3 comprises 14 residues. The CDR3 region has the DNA TGTGCCAGCAGCTCCTTGGGGGGTTCGGATACGCAGTATTTT. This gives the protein CASSSLGGSDTQYF.

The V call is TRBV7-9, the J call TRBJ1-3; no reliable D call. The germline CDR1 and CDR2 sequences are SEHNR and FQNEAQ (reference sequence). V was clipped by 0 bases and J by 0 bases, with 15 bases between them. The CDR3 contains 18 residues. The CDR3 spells CASSLASGFLSSGNTIYF. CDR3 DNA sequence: TGTGCCAGCAGCTTAGCATCGGGATTCCTCAGCTCTGGAAACACCATATATTTT.

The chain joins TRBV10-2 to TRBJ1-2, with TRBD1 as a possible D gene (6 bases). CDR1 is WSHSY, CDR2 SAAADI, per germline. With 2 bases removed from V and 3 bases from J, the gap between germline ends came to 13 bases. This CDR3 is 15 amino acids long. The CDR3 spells CASSEPSTGYYGYTF. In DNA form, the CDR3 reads TGCGCCAGCAGTGAGCCGTCGACAGGATACTATGGCTACACCTTC.

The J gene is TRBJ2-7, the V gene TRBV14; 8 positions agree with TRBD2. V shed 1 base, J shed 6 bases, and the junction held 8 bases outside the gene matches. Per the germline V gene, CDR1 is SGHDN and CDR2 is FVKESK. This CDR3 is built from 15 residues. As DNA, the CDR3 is TGTGCCAGCAGCCAAGTGGAGCGGGAGTCGGTCGAGCAGTACTTC. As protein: CASSQVERESVEQYF. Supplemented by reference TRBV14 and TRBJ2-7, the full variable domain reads EAGVTQFPSHSVIEKGQTVTLRCDPISGHDNLYWYRRVMGKEIKFLLHFVKESKQDESGMPNNRFLAERTGGTYSTLKVQPAELEDSGVYFCASSQVERESVEQYFGPGTRLTVT.

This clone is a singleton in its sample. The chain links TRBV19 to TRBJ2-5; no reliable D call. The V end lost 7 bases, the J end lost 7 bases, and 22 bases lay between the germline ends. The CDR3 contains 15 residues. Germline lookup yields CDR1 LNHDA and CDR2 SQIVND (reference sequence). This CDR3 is CASNFGQYGGGTQYF. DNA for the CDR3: TGTGCCAGTAATTTTGGGCAGTACGGTGGTGGGACCCAGTACTTC.

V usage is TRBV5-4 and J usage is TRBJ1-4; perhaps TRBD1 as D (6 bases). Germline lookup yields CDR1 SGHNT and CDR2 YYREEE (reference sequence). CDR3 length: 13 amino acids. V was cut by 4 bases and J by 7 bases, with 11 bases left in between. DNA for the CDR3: TGTGCCAGCAGCCTGAGGACAGCTGAAAAACTGTTTTTT. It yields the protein CASSLRTAEKLFF.

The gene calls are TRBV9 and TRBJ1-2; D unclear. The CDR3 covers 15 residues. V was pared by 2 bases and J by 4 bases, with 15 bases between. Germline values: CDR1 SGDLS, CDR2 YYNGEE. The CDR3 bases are TGTGCCAGCAGCGTCAGGTTATCTGGTACCTATGGCTACACCTTC. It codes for CASSVRLSGTYGYTF.

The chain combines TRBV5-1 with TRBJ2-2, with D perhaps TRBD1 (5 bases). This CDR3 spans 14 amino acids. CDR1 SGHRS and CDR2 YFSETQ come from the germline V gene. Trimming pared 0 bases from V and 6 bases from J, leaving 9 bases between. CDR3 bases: TGCGCCAGCAGCTTGGCAGGACACTCCGGGGAGCTGTTTTTT. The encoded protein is CASSLAGHSGELFF.